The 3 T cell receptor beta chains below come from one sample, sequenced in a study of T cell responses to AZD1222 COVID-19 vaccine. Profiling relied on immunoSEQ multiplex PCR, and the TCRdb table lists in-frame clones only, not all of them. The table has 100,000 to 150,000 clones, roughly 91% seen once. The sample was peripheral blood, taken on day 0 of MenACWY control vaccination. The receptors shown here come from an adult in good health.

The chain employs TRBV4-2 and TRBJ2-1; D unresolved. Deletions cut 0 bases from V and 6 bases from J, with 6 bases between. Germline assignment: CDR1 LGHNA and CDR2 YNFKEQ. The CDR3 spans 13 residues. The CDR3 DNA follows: TGTGCCAGCAGCCAAGATCCGAGCAATGAGCAGTTCTTC. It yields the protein CASSQDPSNEQFF.

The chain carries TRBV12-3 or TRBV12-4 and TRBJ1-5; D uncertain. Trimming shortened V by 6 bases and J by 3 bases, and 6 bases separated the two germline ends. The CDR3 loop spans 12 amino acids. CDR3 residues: CASRLFNQPQHF. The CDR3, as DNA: TGTGCCAGCAGACTGTTCAATCAGCCCCAGCATTTT.

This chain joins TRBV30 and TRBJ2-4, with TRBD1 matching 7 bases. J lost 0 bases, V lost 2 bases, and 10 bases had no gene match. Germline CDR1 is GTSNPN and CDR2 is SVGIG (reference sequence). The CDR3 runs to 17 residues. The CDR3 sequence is CAWSQGTASLAKNIQYF. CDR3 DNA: TGTGCCTGGAGTCAGGGGACAGCTTCGTTAGCCAAAAACATTCAGTACTTC.